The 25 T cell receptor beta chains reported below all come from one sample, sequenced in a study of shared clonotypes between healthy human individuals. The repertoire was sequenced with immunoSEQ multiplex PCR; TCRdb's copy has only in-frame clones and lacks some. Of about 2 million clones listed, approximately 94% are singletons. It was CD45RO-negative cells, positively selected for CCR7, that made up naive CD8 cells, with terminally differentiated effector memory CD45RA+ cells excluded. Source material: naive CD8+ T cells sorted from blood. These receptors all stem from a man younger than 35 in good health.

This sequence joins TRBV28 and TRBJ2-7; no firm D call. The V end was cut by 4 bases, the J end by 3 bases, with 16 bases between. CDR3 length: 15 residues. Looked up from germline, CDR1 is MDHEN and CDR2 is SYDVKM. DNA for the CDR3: TGTGCCAGCAGTTCGTGGATCAGGAATGACTACGAGCAGTACTTC. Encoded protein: CASSSWIRNDYEQYF.

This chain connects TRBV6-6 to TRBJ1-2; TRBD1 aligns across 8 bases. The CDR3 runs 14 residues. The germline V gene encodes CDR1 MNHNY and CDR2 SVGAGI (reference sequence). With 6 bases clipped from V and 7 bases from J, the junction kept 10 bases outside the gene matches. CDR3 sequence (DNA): TGTGCCAGCAGGAACCCAGGGGGCCCTATTGGCTACACCTTC. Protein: CASRNPGGPIGYTF.

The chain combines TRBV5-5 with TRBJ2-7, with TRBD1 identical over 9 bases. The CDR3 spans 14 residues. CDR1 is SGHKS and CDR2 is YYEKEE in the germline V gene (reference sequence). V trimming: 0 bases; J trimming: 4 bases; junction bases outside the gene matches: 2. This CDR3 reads CASSLAGTGYEQYF. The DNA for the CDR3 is TGTGCCAGCAGCTTGGCCGGGACAGGGTACGAGCAGTACTTC.

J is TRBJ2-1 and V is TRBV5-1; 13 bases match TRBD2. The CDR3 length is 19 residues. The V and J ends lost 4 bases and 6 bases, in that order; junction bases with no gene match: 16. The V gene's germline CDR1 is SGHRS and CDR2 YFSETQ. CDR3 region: CASSLSSPGLAGDGNEQFF. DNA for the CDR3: TGCGCCAGCAGCCTATCATCCCCCGGACTAGCGGGAGACGGCAATGAGCAGTTCTTC.

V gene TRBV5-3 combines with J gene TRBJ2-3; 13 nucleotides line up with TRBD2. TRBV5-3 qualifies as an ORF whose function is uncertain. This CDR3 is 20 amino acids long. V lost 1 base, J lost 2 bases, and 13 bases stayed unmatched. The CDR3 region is CARSLWVRLAGGLITDTQYF. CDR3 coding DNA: TGTGCCAGAAGCTTGTGGGTGAGACTAGCGGGAGGCCTAATCACAGATACGCAGTATTTT.

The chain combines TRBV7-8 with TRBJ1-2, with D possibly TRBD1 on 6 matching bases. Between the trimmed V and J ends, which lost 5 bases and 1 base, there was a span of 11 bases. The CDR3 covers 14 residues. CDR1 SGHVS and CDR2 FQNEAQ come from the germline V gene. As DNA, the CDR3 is TGTGCCAGCAGCCGGGGGCAGGGTAACTATGGCTACACCTTC. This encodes CASSRGQGNYGYTF.

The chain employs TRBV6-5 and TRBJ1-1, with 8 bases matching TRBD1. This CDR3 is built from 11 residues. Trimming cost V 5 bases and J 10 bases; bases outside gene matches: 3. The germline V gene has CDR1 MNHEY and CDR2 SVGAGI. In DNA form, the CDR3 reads TGTGCCAGCAGTACAGGACAGGGAGCTTTCTTT. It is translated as CASSTGQGAFF.

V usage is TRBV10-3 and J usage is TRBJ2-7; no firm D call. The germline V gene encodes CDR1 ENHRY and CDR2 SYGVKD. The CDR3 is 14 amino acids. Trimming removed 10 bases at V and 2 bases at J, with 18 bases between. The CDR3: CATTSQELPYEQYF. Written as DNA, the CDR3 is TGTGCCACCACAAGTCAGGAACTGCCCTACGAGCAGTACTTC.

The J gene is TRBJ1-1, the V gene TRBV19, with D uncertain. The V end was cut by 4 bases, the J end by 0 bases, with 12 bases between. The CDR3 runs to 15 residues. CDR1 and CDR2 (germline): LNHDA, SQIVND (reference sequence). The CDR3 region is CASSRYKDLNTEAFF. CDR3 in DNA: TGTGCCAGTAGTAGGTACAAGGACTTGAACACTGAAGCTTTCTTT.

CDR3 bases: TGTGCCAGCAGCGTGGGGACTATGAACACCGGGGAGCTGTTTTTT. This translates into CASSVGTMNTGELFF. The chain employs TRBV9 and TRBJ2-2; 7 positions agree with TRBD2. V dropped 2 bases and J dropped 1; count of bases not matched to a gene: 2. Germline V gene data show CDR1 as SGDLS and CDR2 as YYNGEE. The CDR3 has 15 amino acids.

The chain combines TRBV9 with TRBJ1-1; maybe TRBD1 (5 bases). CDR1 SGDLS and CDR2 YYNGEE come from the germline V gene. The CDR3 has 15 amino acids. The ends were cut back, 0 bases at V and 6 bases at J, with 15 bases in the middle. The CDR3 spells CASSVAGVEPPEAFF. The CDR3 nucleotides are TGTGCCAGCAGCGTAGCGGGGGTTGAACCGCCTGAAGCTTTCTTT.

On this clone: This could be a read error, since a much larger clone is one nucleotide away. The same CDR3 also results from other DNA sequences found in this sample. The CDR3 loop is CAWSYQGNTEAFF. Here the CDR3 DNA reads TGTGCCTGGAGTTATCAGGGGAACACTGAAGCTTTCTTT. The genes are TRBV30 and TRBJ1-1, with D possibly matching TRBD1 (5 bases). From germline, CDR1 is GTSNPN and CDR2 SVGIG (reference sequence). The CDR3 loop spans 13 amino acids. The V end lost 2 bases, the J end lost 1 base, and 8 bases lay between the germline ends.

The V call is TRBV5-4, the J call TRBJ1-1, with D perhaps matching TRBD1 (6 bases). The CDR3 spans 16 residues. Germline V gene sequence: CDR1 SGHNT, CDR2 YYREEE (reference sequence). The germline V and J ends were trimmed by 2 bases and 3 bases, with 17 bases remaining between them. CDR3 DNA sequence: TGTGCCAGCAGCTTTGCGATACAGGGATGGTACACTGAAGCTTTCTTT. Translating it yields CASSFAIQGWYTEAFF.

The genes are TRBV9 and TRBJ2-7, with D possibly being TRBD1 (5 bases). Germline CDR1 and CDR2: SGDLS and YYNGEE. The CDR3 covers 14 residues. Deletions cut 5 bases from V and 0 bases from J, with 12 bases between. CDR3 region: CASSPDTISYEQYF. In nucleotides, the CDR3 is TGTGCCAGCAGTCCGGACACGATCTCCTACGAGCAGTACTTC.

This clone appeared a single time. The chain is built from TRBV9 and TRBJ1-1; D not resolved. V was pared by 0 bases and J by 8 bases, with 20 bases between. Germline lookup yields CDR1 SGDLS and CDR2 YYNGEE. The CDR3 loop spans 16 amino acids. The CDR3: CASSVAYNHGGREAFF. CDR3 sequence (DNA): TGTGCCAGCAGCGTAGCTTATAATCACGGCGGTAGGGAAGCTTTCTTT.

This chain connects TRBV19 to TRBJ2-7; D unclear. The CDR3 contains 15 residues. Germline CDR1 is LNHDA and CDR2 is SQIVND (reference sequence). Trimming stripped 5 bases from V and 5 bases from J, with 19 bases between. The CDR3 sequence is CASSFAPAGVHEQYF. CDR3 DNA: TGTGCCAGTAGTTTCGCCCCCGCTGGCGTCCACGAGCAGTACTTC. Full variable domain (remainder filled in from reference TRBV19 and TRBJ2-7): DGGITQSPKYLFRKEGQNVTLSCEQNLNHDAMYWYRQDPGQGLRLIYYSQIVNDFQKGDIAEGYSVSREKKESFPLTVTSAQKNPTAFYLCASSFAPAGVHEQYFGPGTRLTVT.

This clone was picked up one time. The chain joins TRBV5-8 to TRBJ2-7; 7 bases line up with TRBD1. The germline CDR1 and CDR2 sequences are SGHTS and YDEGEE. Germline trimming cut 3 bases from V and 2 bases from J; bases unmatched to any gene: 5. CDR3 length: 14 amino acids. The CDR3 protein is CASSSGQPTYEQYF. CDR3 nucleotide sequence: TGTGCCAGCAGCTCGGGACAGCCAACCTACGAGCAGTACTTC.

Written as DNA, the CDR3 is TGTGCCAGCAGCTTGGGGTTTGTATGGGGTAGTCGTACTGAAGCTTTCTTT. Protein product: CASSLGFVWGSRTEAFF. This chain joins TRBV5-8 and TRBJ1-1; D is ambiguous. CDR1 is SGHTS and CDR2 is YDEGEE in the germline V gene. Deletions cut 0 bases from V and 5 bases from J, with 20 bases between. This CDR3 has 17 residues.

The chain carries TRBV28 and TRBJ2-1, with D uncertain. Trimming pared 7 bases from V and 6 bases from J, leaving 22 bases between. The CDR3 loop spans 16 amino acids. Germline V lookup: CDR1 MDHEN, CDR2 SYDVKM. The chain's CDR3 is CASTSGTEAWSNEQFF. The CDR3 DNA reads TGTGCCAGCACTTCGGGCACAGAGGCTTGGAGCAATGAGCAGTTCTTC.

This CDR3 reads CATSRGEGATRGYTF. DNA of the CDR3: TGTGCCACCAGCAGGGGTGAGGGGGCAACTCGCGGCTACACCTTC. The genes are TRBV15 and TRBJ1-2, with 7 bases fitting TRBD1. This CDR3 spans 15 amino acids. V lost 3 bases and J lost 8; bases outside the gene matches: 12. Germline V gene lookup returns CDR1 LNHNV and CDR2 YYDKDF (reference sequence).

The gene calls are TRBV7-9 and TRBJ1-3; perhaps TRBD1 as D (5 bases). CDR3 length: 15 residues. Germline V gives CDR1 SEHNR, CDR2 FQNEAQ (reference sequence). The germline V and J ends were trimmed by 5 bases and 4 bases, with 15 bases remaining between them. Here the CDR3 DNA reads TGTGCCAGCAGCCCTGGCCCAGGGATCGGAAACACCATATATTTT. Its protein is CASSPGPGIGNTIYF.

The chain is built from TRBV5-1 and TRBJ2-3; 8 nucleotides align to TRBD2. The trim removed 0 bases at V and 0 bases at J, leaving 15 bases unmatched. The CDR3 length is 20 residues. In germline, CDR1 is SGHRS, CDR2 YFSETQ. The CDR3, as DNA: TGCGCCAGCAGCTTGGATTTGAGGACTAGCCATCGTGCTAGCACAGATACGCAGTATTTT. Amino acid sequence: CASSLDLRTSHRASTDTQYF. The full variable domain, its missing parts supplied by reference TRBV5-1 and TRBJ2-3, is KAGVTQTPRYLIKTRGQQVTLSCSPISGHRSVSWYQQTPGQGLQFLFEYFSETQRNKGNFPGRFSGRQFSNSRSEMNVSTLELGDSALYLCASSLDLRTSHRASTDTQYFGPGTRLTVL.

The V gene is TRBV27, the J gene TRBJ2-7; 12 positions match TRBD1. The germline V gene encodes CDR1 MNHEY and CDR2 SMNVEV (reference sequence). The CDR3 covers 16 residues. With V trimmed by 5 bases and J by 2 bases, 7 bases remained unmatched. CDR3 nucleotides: TGTGCCAGCAGTCCAGAGGGGACAGGGGGCACCTACGAGCAGTACTTC. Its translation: CASSPEGTGGTYEQYF.

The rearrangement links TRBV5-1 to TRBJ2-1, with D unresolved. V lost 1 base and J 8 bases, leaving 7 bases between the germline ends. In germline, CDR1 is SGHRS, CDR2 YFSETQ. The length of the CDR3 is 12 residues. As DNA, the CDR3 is TGCGCCAGCAGCTTGTATAGAGATGAGCAGTTCTTC. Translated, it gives CASSLYRDEQFF.

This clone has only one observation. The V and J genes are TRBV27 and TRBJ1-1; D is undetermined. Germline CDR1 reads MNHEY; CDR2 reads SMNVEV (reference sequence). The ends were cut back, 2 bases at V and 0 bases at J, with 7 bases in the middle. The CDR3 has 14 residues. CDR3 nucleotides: TGTGCCAGCAGTTTAAACAGCATGAACACTGAAGCTTTCTTT. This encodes CASSLNSMNTEAFF.